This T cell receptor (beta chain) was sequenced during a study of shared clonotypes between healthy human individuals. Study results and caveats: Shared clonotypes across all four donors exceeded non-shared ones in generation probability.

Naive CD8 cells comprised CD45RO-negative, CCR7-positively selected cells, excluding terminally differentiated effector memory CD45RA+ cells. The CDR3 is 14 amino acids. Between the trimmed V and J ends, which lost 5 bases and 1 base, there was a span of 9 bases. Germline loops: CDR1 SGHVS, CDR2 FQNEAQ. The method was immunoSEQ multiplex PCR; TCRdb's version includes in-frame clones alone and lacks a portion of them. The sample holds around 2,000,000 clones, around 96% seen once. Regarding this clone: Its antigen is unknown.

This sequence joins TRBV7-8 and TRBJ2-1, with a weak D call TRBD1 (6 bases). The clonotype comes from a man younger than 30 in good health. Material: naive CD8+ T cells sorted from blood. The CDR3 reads CASSPGQSYNEQFF. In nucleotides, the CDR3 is TGTGCCAGCAGCCCTGGACAGTCCTACAATGAGCAGTTCTTC.